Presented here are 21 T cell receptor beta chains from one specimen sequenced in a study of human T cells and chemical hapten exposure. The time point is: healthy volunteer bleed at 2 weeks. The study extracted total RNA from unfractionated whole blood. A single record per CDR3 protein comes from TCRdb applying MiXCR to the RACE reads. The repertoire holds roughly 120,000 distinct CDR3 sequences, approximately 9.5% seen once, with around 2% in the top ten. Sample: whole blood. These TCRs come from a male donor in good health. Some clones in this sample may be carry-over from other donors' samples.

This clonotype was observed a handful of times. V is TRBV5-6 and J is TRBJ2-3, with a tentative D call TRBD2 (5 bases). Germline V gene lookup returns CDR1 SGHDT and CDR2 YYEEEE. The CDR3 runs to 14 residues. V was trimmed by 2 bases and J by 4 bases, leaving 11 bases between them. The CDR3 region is CASSFRRRPDTQYF. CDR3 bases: TGTGCCAGCAGCTTTCGGAGGAGGCCAGATACGCAGTATTTT.

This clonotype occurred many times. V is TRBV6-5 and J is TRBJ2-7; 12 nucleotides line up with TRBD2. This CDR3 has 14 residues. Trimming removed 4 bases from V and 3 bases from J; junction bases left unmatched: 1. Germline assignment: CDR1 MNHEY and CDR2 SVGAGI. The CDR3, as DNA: TGTGCCAGCAGTTGGGGACTAGCGGGCTACGAGCAGTACTTC. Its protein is CASSWGLAGYEQYF.

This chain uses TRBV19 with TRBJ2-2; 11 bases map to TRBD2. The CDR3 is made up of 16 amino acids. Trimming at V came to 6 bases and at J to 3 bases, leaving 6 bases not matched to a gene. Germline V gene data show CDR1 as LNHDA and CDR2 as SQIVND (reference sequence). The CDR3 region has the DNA TGTGCCAGTAGCGCTCCGGGACTAGCGGACACCGGGGAGCTGTTTTTT. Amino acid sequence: CASSAPGLADTGELFF.

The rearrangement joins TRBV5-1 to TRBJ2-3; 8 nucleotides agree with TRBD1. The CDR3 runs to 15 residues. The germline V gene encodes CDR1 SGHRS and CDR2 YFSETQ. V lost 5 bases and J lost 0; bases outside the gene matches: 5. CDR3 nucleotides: TGCGCCAGCAGGAGCCGGACAGGGAGCACAGATACGCAGTATTTT. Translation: CASRSRTGSTDTQYF.

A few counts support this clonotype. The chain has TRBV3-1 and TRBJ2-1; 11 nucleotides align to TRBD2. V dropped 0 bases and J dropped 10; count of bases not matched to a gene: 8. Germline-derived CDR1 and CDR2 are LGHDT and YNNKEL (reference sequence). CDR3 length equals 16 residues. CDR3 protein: CASSQESSGRALEQFF. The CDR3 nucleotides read TGTGCCAGCAGCCAAGAGAGTAGCGGGAGGGCCTTAGAGCAGTTCTTC.

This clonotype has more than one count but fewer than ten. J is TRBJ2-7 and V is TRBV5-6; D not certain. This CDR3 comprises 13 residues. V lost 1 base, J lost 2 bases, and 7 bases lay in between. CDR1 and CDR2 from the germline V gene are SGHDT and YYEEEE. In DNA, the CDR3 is TGTGCCAGCAGCTTGCTAGACCCCTACGAGCAGTACTTC. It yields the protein CASSLLDPYEQYF.

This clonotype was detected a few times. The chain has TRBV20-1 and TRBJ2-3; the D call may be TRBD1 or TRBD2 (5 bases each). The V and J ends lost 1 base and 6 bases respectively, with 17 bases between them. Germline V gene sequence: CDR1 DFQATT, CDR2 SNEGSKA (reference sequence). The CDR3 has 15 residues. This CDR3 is CSARVPGGSQDTQYF. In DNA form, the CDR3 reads TGCAGTGCTAGAGTTCCTGGGGGATCACAGGATACGCAGTATTTT.

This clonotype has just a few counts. CDR3 sequence: CASSSTGNSGNTIYF. CDR3 DNA: TGTGCCAGCAGCTCCACAGGCAATTCTGGAAACACCATATATTTT. V usage is TRBV5-5 and J usage is TRBJ1-3, with a possible D match to TRBD1 (5 bases). This CDR3 region has 15 residues. V shed 3 bases and J shed 1 base, with 11 bases lying between them. The germline gives CDR1 SGHKS, CDR2 YYEKEE (reference sequence).

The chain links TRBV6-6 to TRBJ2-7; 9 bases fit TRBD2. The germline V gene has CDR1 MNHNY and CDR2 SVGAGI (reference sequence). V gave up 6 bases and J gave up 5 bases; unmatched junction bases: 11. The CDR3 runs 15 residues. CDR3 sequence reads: CASRPGTSTPDEQYF. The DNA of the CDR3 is TGTGCCAGCAGACCCGGGACTAGCACACCCGACGAGCAGTACTTC.

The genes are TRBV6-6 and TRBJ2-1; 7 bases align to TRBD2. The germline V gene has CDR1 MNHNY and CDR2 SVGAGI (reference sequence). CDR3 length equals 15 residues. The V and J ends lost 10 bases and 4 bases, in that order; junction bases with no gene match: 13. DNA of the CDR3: TGTGCCACCGAAAAAGGGCGGGAGAGTTACAATGAGCAGTTCTTC. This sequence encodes CATEKGRESYNEQFF.

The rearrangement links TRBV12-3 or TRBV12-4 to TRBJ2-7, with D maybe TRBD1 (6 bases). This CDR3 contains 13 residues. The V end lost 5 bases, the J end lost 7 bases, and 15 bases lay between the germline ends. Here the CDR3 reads CASSTGSSTEQYF. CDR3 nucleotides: TGTGCCAGCAGTACAGGGTCCTCTACGGAGCAGTACTTC.

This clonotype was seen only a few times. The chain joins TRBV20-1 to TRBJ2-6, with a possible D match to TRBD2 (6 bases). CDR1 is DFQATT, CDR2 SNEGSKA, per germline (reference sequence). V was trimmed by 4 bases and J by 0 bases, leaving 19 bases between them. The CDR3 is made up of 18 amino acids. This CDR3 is CSATMTGLKRSGANVLTF. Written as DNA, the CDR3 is TGCAGTGCTACCATGACGGGACTCAAACGCTCTGGGGCCAACGTCCTGACTTTC.

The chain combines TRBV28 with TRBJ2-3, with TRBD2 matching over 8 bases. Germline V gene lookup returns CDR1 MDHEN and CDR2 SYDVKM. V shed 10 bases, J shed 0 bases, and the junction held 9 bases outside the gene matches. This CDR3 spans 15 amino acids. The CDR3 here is CATSQAGASTDTQYF. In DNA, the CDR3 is TGTGCCACCAGCCAAGCGGGGGCCAGCACAGATACGCAGTATTTT.

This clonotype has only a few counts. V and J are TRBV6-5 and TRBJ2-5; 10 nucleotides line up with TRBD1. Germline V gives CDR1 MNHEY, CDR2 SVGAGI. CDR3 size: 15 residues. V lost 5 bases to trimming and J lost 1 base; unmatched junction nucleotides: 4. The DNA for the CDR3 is TGTGCCAGCAGTGGGACAGGGGCTAGCCAAGAGACCCAGTACTTC. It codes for CASSGTGASQETQYF.

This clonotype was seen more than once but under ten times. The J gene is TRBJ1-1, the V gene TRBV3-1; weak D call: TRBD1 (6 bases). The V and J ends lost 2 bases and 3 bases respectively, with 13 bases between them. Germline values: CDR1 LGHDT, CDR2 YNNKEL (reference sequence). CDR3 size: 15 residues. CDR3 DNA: TGTGCCAGCAGCCAAAGGGGGGTGAGGGACACTGAAGCTTTCTTT. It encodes CASSQRGVRDTEAFF.

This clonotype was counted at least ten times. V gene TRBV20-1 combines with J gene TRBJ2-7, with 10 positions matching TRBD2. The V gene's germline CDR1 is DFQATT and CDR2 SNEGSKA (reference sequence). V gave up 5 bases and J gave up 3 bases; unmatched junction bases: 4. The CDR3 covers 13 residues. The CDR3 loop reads CSAPSGSVYEQYF. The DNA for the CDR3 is TGCAGTGCTCCTAGCGGGAGTGTCTACGAGCAGTACTTC.

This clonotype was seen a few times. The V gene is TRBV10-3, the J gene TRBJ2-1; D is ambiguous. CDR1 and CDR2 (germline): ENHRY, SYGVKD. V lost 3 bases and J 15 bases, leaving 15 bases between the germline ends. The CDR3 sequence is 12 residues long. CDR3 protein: CAISEAYRTRFF. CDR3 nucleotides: TGTGCCATCAGTGAAGCTTATAGGACGAGGTTCTTC.

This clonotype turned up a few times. The CDR3 spells CASSYSWGRRSTDTQYF. The CDR3 nucleotides read TGTGCCAGCAGTTACTCGTGGGGGAGGAGAAGCACAGATACGCAGTATTTT. The V gene is TRBV6-5, the J gene TRBJ2-3; the D gene is possibly TRBD2 (6 bases). The CDR3 length is 17 residues. Germline loops: CDR1 MNHEY, CDR2 SVGAGI. Between the trimmed V and J ends, which lost 0 bases and 0 bases, there was a span of 13 bases.

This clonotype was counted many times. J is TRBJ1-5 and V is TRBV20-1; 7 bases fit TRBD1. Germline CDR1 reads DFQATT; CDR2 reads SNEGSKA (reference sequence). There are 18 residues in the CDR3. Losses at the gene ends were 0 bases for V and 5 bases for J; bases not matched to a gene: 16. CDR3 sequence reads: CSAREEGAIWGAHQPQHF. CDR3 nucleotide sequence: TGCAGTGCTAGAGAAGAGGGGGCGATTTGGGGTGCGCATCAGCCCCAGCATTTT.

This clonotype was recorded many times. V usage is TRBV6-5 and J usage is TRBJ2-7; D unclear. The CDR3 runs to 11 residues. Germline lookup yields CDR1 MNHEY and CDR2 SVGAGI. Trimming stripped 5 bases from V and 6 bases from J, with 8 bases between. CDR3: CASSKGPEQYF. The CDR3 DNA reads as TGTGCCAGCAGTAAAGGACCCGAGCAGTACTTC.

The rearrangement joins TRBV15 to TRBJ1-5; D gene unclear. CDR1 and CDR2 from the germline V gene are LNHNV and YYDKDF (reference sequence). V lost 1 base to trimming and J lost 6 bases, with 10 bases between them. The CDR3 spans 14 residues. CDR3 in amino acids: CATSRGGGGQPQHF. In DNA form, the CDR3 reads TGTGCCACCAGCAGAGGGGGAGGCGGTCAGCCCCAGCATTTT.